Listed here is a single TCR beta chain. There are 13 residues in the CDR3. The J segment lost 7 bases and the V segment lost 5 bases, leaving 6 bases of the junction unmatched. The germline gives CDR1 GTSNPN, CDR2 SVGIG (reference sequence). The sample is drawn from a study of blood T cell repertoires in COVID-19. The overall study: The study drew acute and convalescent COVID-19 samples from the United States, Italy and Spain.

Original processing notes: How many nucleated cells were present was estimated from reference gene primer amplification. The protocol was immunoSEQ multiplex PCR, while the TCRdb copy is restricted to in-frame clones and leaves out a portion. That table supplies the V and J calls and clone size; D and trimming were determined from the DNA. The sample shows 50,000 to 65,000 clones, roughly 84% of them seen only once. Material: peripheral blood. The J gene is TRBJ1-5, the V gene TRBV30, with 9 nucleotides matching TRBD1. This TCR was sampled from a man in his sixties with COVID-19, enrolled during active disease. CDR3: CAWGDRANQPQHF. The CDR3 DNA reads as TGTGCCTGGGGGGACAGGGCAAACCAGCCCCAGCATTTT.